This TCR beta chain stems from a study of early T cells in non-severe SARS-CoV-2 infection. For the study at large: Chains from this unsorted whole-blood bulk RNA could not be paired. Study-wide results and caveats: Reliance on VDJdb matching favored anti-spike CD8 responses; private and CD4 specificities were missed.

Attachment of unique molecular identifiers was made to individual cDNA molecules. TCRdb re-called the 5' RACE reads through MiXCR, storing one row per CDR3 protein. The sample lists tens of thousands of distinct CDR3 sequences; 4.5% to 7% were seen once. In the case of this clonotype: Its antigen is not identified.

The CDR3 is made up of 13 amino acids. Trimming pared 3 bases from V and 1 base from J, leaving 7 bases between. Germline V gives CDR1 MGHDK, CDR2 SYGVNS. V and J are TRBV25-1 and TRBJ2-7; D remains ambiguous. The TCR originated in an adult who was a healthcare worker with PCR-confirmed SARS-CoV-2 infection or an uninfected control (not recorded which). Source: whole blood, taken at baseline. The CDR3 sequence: CASSDPGSYEQYF. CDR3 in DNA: TGTGCCAGCAGTGATCCCGGGTCCTACGAGCAGTACTTC.